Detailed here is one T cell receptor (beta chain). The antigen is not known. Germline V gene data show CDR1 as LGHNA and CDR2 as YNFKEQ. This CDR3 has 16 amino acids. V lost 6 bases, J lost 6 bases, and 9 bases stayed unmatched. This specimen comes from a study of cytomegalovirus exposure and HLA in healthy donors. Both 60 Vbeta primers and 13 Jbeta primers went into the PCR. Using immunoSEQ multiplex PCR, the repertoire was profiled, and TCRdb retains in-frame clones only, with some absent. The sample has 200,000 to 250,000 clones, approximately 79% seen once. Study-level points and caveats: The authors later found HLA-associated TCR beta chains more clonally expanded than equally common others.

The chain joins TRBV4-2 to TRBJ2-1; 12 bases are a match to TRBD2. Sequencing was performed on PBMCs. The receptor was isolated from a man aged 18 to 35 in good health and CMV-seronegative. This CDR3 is CASRSSGGALGNEQFF. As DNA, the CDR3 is TGTGCCAGCAGGTCTAGCGGGGGGGCCCTAGGCAATGAGCAGTTCTTC.